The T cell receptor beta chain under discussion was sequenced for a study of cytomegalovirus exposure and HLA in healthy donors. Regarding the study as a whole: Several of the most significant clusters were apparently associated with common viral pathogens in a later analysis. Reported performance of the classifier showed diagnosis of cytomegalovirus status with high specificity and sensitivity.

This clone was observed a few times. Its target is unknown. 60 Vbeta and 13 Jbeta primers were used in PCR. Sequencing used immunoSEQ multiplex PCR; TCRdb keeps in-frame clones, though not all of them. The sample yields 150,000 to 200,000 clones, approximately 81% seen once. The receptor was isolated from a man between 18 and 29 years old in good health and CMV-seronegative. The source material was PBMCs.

The CDR3 DNA follows: TGTGCCTGGGGGGCAGGGTTAGCTAACTATGGCTACACCTTC. It translates to CAWGAGLANYGYTF. The gene calls are TRBV30 and TRBJ1-2, with a weak D call TRBD1 (5 bases). Germline CDR1 GTSNPN, CDR2 SVGIG (reference sequence). V shed 5 bases and J shed 0 bases, with 13 bases lying between them. The CDR3 is 14 amino acids.